One and the same sample provided the 18 T cell receptor beta chains below, sequenced in a study of Tregs in tolerant kidney transplant recipients. Produced via immunoSEQ multiplex PCR; TCRdb's table is partial and in-frame only. The sample lists about 110,000 clones, 90% occurring once. The sequences come from CD4+ T cells from blood, collected before the transplant. These receptors came from a human donor who received a combined kidney and bone marrow transplant.

This clone occurred a few times. The rearrangement uses TRBV5-5 and TRBJ1-2; TRBD1 matches at 8 bases. CDR3 length: 14 residues. V lost 4 bases and J lost 4; bases outside the gene matches: 6. Germline V gene lookup returns CDR1 SGHKS and CDR2 YYEKEE (reference sequence). DNA of the CDR3: TGTGCCAGCAGCCTGGAGGGACAGGTCTATGGCTACACCTTC. Amino acids: CASSLEGQVYGYTF. Together with reference TRBV5-5 and TRBJ1-2, the CDR3 gives the full variable domain: DAGVTQSPTHLIKTRGQQVTLRCSPISGHKSVSWYQQVLGQGPQFIFQYYEKEERGRGNFPDRFSARQFPNYSSELNVNALLLGDSALYLCASSLEGQVYGYTFGSGTRLTVV.

V and J are TRBV4-1 and TRBJ1-5; D is possibly TRBD1 (5 bases). This CDR3 comprises 17 residues. Trimming took 0 bases from V and 1 from J, leaving 13 bases between them. The germline CDR1 and CDR2 sequences are MGHRA and YSYEKL. This CDR3 reads CASSQDQFGGSNQPQHF. DNA of the CDR3: TGCGCCAGCAGCCAAGATCAGTTCGGGGGAAGCAATCAGCCCCAGCATTTT.

The chain is built from TRBV7-2 and TRBJ1-5; TRBD1 matches 7 bases. V lost 7 bases to trimming and J lost 4 bases; unmatched junction nucleotides: 7. This CDR3 is 14 amino acids long. The germline gives CDR1 SGHTA, CDR2 FQGNSA. The CDR3 region is CASNTGTANQPQHF. For the CDR3, the DNA is TGTGCCAGCAACACCGGGACAGCTAATCAGCCCCAGCATTTT.

Notes on this clone: This same CDR3 is encoded by further DNA sequences in the sample. The gene calls are TRBV6-5 and TRBJ2-7, with TRBD1 identical over 12 bases. V shed 2 bases and J 4 bases; nucleotides not matched to a gene: 3. CDR3 length equals 15 residues. The V gene's germline CDR1 is MNHEY and CDR2 SVGAGI. CDR3 sequence reads: CASSYRGQGAYEQYF. As DNA, the CDR3 is TGTGCCAGCAGTTACAGGGGACAGGGGGCTTACGAGCAGTACTTC.

The chain has TRBV7-2 and TRBJ2-1; the match to TRBD1 covers 8 bases. The CDR3 spans 15 residues. After removal of 1 base from V and 8 bases from J, the junction contained 7 bases not matched to a gene. Per germline, CDR1 SGHTA and CDR2 FQGNSA. In nucleotides, the CDR3 is TGTGCCAGCAGCTTAGATGGCAGGGGGCACGATGAGCAGTTCTTC. It translates to CASSLDGRGHDEQFF.

This chain links TRBV30 with TRBJ2-1; D remains ambiguous. Germline V gene lookup returns CDR1 GTSNPN and CDR2 SVGIG (reference sequence). V was trimmed by 0 bases and J by 10 bases, leaving 13 bases between them. The length of the CDR3 is 13 residues. In nucleotides, the CDR3 is TGTGCCTGGAGTGTAACCCGCGTGGGCGAGCAGTTCTTC. As protein: CAWSVTRVGEQFF.

This chain joins TRBV19 and TRBJ2-2, with TRBD1 matching over 7 bases. V lost 2 bases and J lost 1; bases outside the gene matches: 7. Looked up from germline, CDR1 is LNHDA and CDR2 is SQIVND (reference sequence). The CDR3 length is 17 residues. The CDR3 region is CASSIIRRQGNTGELFF. CDR3 DNA sequence: TGTGCCAGTAGTATAATAAGGAGACAGGGGAACACCGGGGAGCTGTTTTTT.

The chain couples TRBV11-2 to TRBJ1-4; 7 nucleotides agree with TRBD1. The V gene end was trimmed by 2 bases and the J gene end by 7 bases; junction bases not matched to a gene: 7. Germline CDR1 and CDR2: SGHAT and FQNNGV. The CDR3 sequence is 15 residues long. CDR3 coding DNA: TGTGCCAGCAGCTTATCGGGGACAGCCGTTGAAAAACTGTTTTTT. As protein: CASSLSGTAVEKLFF.

The DNA of the CDR3 is TGTGCCAGCTCACCTCAGGAAGAAAATGGCTACACCTTC. This codes for CASSPQEENGYTF. V and J are TRBV18 and TRBJ1-2; D unclear. Germline V gives CDR1 KGHSH, CDR2 LQKENI. The CDR3 spans 13 residues. V lost 3 bases and J lost 6, with 11 bases in between.

This clone was seen a single time. The rearrangement joins TRBV27 to TRBJ2-7; 9 bases match TRBD2. The CDR3 is 15 amino acids. CDR1 and CDR2 from the germline V gene are MNHEY and SMNVEV (reference sequence). V shed 5 bases and J 3 bases; nucleotides not matched to a gene: 8. The CDR3 region is CASSPTSGVRYEQYF. The CDR3 DNA reads TGTGCCAGCAGTCCGACTAGCGGAGTGCGCTACGAGCAGTACTTC.

The gene calls are TRBV7-6 and TRBJ2-5; 8 bases align to TRBD1. CDR3 length: 15 residues. With 3 bases clipped from V and 5 bases from J, the junction kept 8 bases outside the gene matches. CDR1 and CDR2 from the germline V gene are SGHVS and FNYEAQ. The CDR3: CASSFPDRVGETQYF. DNA for the CDR3: TGTGCCAGCAGCTTCCCGGACAGGGTGGGGGAGACCCAGTACTTC.

This chain links TRBV7-9 with TRBJ1-2; D not certain. V dropped 2 bases and J dropped 2 bases, with 21 bases sitting between them. Per the germline V gene, CDR1 is SEHNR and CDR2 is FQNEAQ (reference sequence). The CDR3 length is 18 residues. CDR3 bases: TGTGCCAGCAGCTTACTTCGGCCCCTTGGTGTAGCGAACTATGGCTACACCTTC. Its translation: CASSLLRPLGVANYGYTF.

J is TRBJ1-5 and V is TRBV5-1; maybe TRBD1 (5 bases). The CDR3 extends over 14 amino acids. V was cut by 4 bases and J by 2 bases, with 10 bases left in between. CDR1 is SGHRS and CDR2 is YFSETQ in the germline V gene. The CDR3 region has the DNA TGCGCCAGCAGCGTTACAGGAGGCAATCAGCCCCAGCATTTT. Amino acid sequence: CASSVTGGNQPQHF. Looking up the rest from reference TRBV5-1 and TRBJ1-5 gives the full variable domain: KAGVTQTPRYLIKTRGQQVTLSCSPISGHRSVSWYQQTPGQGLQFLFEYFSETQRNKGNFPGRFSGRQFSNSRSEMNVSTLELGDSALYLCASSVTGGNQPQHFGDGTRLSIL.

As concerns this clone: A junction end diverges from the germline sequence, so it may reflect a read error. The chain combines TRBV6-5 with TRBJ2-7; a possible D gene is TRBD1 (6 bases). The CDR3 is made up of 13 amino acids. Germline CDR1 and CDR2: MNHEY and SVGAGI. Written as DNA, the CDR3 is TGTGCCAGCAGTTACTCGCCAGGGGCACCTCGGGACTTC. Amino acid sequence: CASSYSPGAPRDF.

This sequence joins TRBV2 and TRBJ2-5, with TRBD1 matching over 8 bases. CDR3 length equals 14 residues. The V gene's germline CDR1 is SNHLY and CDR2 FYNNEI. With 7 bases clipped from V and 4 bases from J, the junction kept 8 bases outside the gene matches. CDR3 region: CASNLGQAGETQYF. CDR3 DNA: TGTGCCAGCAACCTGGGACAGGCGGGAGAGACCCAGTACTTC.

This chain connects TRBV2 to TRBJ1-3; no clear D. V was cut by 4 bases and J by 6 bases, with 7 bases left in between. The CDR3 extends over 12 amino acids. CDR1 is SNHLY, CDR2 FYNNEI, per germline. For the CDR3, the DNA is TGTGCCAGCAGTGTTAGAGAAAACACCATATATTTT. This gives the protein CASSVRENTIYF. Full variable domain (missing parts from reference TRBV2 and TRBJ1-3): EPEVTQTPSHQVTQMGQEVILRCVPISNHLYFYWYRQILGQKVEFLVSFYNNEISEKSEIFDDQFSVERPDGSNFTLKIRSTKLEDSAMYFCASSVRENTIYFGEGSWLTVV.

V usage is TRBV27 and J usage is TRBJ2-7; D may be TRBD1 (5 bases). Germline CDR1 MNHEY, CDR2 SMNVEV (reference sequence). The CDR3 is 12 residues long. The V gene lost 5 bases and the J gene lost 12 bases, with 17 bases spanning the gap. The CDR3: CASSQNSGLVYF. The DNA for the CDR3 is TGTGCCAGCAGTCAAAACTCAGGGCTCGTGTACTTC.

V usage is TRBV2 and J usage is TRBJ1-5, with no clear D. V lost 3 bases and J 1 base, leaving 4 bases between the germline ends. Germline V gene data show CDR1 as SNHLY and CDR2 as FYNNEI. The CDR3 runs 13 residues. CDR3 sequence (DNA): TGTGCCAGCAGTGACAGGAGCAATCAGCCCCAGCATTTT. Its translation is CASSDRSNQPQHF.